Listed here are 20 T cell receptor beta chains from one sample, sequenced in a study of blood T cell repertoires in COVID-19. TCRdb's table, derived via immunoSEQ multiplex PCR, lists solely in-frame clones and lacks some. The sample includes tens of thousands of clones, about 94% seen only once; the top ten take about 3.1%. Sequenced: peripheral blood. The receptor set was obtained from a man between 65 and 80 years old with active COVID-19.

This chain uses TRBV25-1 with TRBJ2-7; D gene ambiguous. Germline assignment: CDR1 MGHDK and CDR2 SYGVNS. The CDR3 contains 14 residues. V lost 5 bases and J 0 bases, leaving 11 bases between the germline ends. Written as DNA, the CDR3 is TGTGCCAGCAGTCGAACTGCCGACTCCTACGAGCAGTACTTC. Encoded protein: CASSRTADSYEQYF.

This chain joins TRBV5-1 and TRBJ1-6, with a possible D match to TRBD1 (6 bases). The V gene's germline CDR1 is SGHRS and CDR2 YFSETQ. Trimming took 0 bases from V and 7 from J, leaving 11 bases between them. The CDR3 covers 15 residues. This CDR3 is CASSLEGGLNSPLHF. Written as DNA, the CDR3 is TGCGCCAGCAGCTTGGAGGGGGGGTTGAATTCACCCCTCCACTTT.

Only a few counts were recorded for this clone. The sample carries other DNA sequences with the same CDR3. V and J are TRBV7-2 and TRBJ1-2, with unresolved D. Trimming cost V 1 base and J 6 bases, with 9 bases left between them. There are 13 residues in the CDR3. Germline V CDR1 and CDR2: SGHTA, FQGNSA. The DNA of the CDR3 is TGTGCCAGCAGCTTAGGTAGTAGCAATGGCTACACCTTC. This encodes CASSLGSSNGYTF.

This chain joins TRBV6-5 and TRBJ2-5; 14 bases match TRBD2. V gave up 0 bases and J gave up 4 bases; unmatched junction bases: 1. Germline CDR1 is MNHEY and CDR2 is SVGAGI. The CDR3 loop spans 16 amino acids. The CDR3 sequence is CASSYSTSGGAETQYF. The CDR3 DNA reads TGTGCCAGCAGTTACTCGACTAGCGGGGGGGCAGAGACCCAGTACTTC.

The chain has TRBV19 and TRBJ2-5; 9 bases are a match to TRBD2. The CDR3 extends over 15 amino acids. Germline values: CDR1 LNHDA, CDR2 SQIVND (reference sequence). The ends lost 4 bases at V and 2 bases at J; junction bases unmatched: 5. The CDR3 DNA is TGTGCCAGTAGTAAGCGGGGGGCGGGACAAGAGACCCAGTACTTC. Its protein is CASSKRGAGQETQYF. Complete variable domain (other parts from reference TRBV19 and TRBJ2-5): DGGITQSPKYLFRKEGQNVTLSCEQNLNHDAMYWYRQDPGQGLRLIYYSQIVNDFQKGDIAEGYSVSREKKESFPLTVTSAQKNPTAFYLCASSKRGAGQETQYFGPGTRLLVL.

The CDR3 region is CSVENRGASEAFF. The CDR3 DNA is TGCAGCGTTGAAAACAGGGGGGCATCAGAAGCTTTCTTT. The gene calls are TRBV29-1 and TRBJ1-1; TRBD1 matches 8 bases. V dropped 2 bases and J dropped 8; count of bases not matched to a gene: 7. From germline, CDR1 is SQVTM and CDR2 ANQGSEA. The CDR3 loop spans 13 amino acids.

The V and J genes are TRBV19 and TRBJ1-3; D gene uncertain. V dropped 6 bases and J dropped 4 bases, with 13 bases sitting between them. Germline V gene sequence: CDR1 LNHDA, CDR2 SQIVND (reference sequence). The CDR3 consists of 14 residues. CDR3 amino acids: CASSPGISGNTIYF. In DNA form, the CDR3 reads TGTGCCAGTAGCCCCGGGATATCCGGAAACACCATATATTTT.

This clone showed up just once. The V and J genes are TRBV5-1 and TRBJ2-7; no reliable D call. The CDR3 has 14 amino acids. Germline V lookup: CDR1 SGHRS, CDR2 YFSETQ. V gave up 0 bases and J gave up 2 bases, with 9 bases separating them. The CDR3 DNA reads TGCGCCAGCAGCTTGGGCGGCGGAACCTACGAGCAGTACTTC. Protein sequence: CASSLGGGTYEQYF.

The rearrangement links TRBV11-2 to TRBJ2-3; D is perhaps TRBD2 (6 bases). CDR1 is SGHAT and CDR2 is FQNNGV in the germline V gene. The length of the CDR3 is 14 residues. V was pared by 5 bases and J by 14 bases, with 23 bases between. CDR3 in amino acids: CASSTRAGTPGRYF. CDR3 nucleotides: TGTGCCAGCAGCACCCGGGCCGGGACTCCTGGGCGGTATTTT.

The chain joins TRBV11-2 to TRBJ2-3; 8 bases match TRBD2. Germline assignment: CDR1 SGHAT and CDR2 FQNNGV. The CDR3 spans 15 residues. Losses at the gene ends were 9 bases for V and 2 bases for J; bases not matched to a gene: 10. CDR3 residues: CARASIAGYTDTQYF. DNA for the CDR3: TGTGCCAGGGCTTCCATAGCGGGGTACACAGATACGCAGTATTTT.

This sequence joins TRBV7-9 and TRBJ1-1; TRBD1 agrees at 11 bases. CDR1 is SEHNR and CDR2 is FQNEAQ in the germline V gene (reference sequence). Trimming removed 5 bases from V and 3 bases from J; junction bases left unmatched: 8. The CDR3 runs 16 residues. DNA of the CDR3: TGTGCCAGCAGCCCTTATCCGGGACAGGGGGACACTGAAGCTTTCTTT. Protein sequence: CASSPYPGQGDTEAFF.

The rearrangement joins TRBV23-1 to TRBJ1-3; a possible D gene is TRBD1 (5 bases). TRBV23-1 is an ORF, and what it does is uncertain. The CDR3 runs to 13 residues. The V end was cut by 7 bases, the J end by 4 bases, with 11 bases between. The CDR3 DNA follows: TGCGCCAGCATGGAGGGGCAAGGAAACACCATATATTTT. As protein: CASMEGQGNTIYF.

The rearrangement links TRBV7-2 to TRBJ1-2, with no clear D. The V end lost 0 bases, the J end lost 5 bases, and 7 bases lay between the germline ends. The germline V gene encodes CDR1 SGHTA and CDR2 FQGNSA. The CDR3 loop spans 13 amino acids. CDR3 protein: CASSLARRYGYTF. CDR3 in DNA: TGTGCCAGCAGCTTAGCCAGGCGATATGGCTACACCTTC.

V is TRBV24-1 and J is TRBJ2-6, with a tentative D call TRBD1 (6 bases). CDR1 and CDR2 (germline): KGHDR, SFDVKD. Trimming removed 4 bases at V and 0 bases at J, with 21 bases between. The CDR3 loop spans 20 amino acids. CDR3 sequence (DNA): TGTGCCACCAGTGACCCCAGGGGTGCCATTACCAACTCTGGGGCCAACGTCCTGACTTTC. It encodes CATSDPRGAITNSGANVLTF.

CDR3 loop: CASSDGGGSVGEKLFF. DNA for the CDR3: TGTGCCAGCAGTGACGGGGGCGGGAGTGTTGGTGAAAAACTGTTTTTT. V gene TRBV2 combines with J gene TRBJ1-4, with a weak D call TRBD1 (6 bases). Germline assignment: CDR1 SNHLY and CDR2 FYNNEI. V was cut by 3 bases and J by 7 bases, with 18 bases left in between. The CDR3 has 16 residues.

This clone was picked up one time. V is TRBV7-8 and J is TRBJ1-4, with D hard to call. The CDR3 extends over 15 amino acids. Germline lookup yields CDR1 SGHVS and CDR2 FQNEAQ. V lost 5 bases and J 0 bases, leaving 10 bases between the germline ends. CDR3 loop: CASSPSDATNEKLFF. Here the CDR3 DNA reads TGTGCCAGCAGCCCGTCAGATGCAACTAATGAAAAACTGTTTTTT.

V is TRBV27 and J is TRBJ2-1, with D perhaps matching TRBD2 (6 bases). CDR3 length: 14 residues. Trimming shortened V by 8 bases and J by 1 base, and 12 bases separated the two germline ends. The V gene's germline CDR1 is MNHEY and CDR2 SMNVEV (reference sequence). Here the CDR3 reads CASHPEGSYNEQFF. CDR3 DNA sequence: TGTGCCAGCCACCCGGAGGGTTCCTACAATGAGCAGTTCTTC.

The chain is built from TRBV29-1 and TRBJ2-6; D not resolved. The V end was cut by 4 bases, the J end by 0 bases, with 4 bases between. Germline lookup yields CDR1 SQVTM and CDR2 ANQGSEA. The CDR3 is 13 amino acids. CDR3 coding DNA: TGCAGCGTTGGTAACTCTGGGGCCAACGTCCTGACTTTC. This gives the protein CSVGNSGANVLTF.

The chain couples TRBV11-3 to TRBJ2-3, with D perhaps TRBD1 (6 bases). The V end lost 5 bases, the J end lost 3 bases, and 12 bases lay between the germline ends. CDR1 and CDR2 from the germline V gene are SGHNT and YENEEA. CDR3 size: 14 residues. The CDR3 region is CASSKNRATDTQYF. The DNA for the CDR3 is TGTGCCAGCAGCAAGAACAGGGCGACAGATACGCAGTATTTT.

This clone turned up a few times. V and J are TRBV5-4 and TRBJ1-6, with 7 bases lining up with TRBD1. Trimming at V came to 9 bases and at J to 6 bases, leaving 6 bases not matched to a gene. The CDR3 extends over 13 amino acids. Germline CDR1 and CDR2: SGHNT and YYREEE (reference sequence). The CDR3 nucleotides are TGTGCCACCGAAGACAGGGTTAATTCACCCCTCCACTTT. Translated, it gives CATEDRVNSPLHF.